The clone carrying this T cell receptor (beta chain) was detected a few times. As yet, its antigen is unknown. This record belongs to a study of cytomegalovirus exposure and HLA in healthy donors. Study in general: The early release's HLA-typed donors yielded 78 million or so unique TCRs. Out of about 410 genotyped donors, less than 90% belonged to the Caucasian-associated ancestry cluster.

Study results and limitations: A later analysis linked a missense DCLRE1C variant to TCR beta V- and J-gene trimming. The study assumed roughly uniform donor sequencing depth for presence/absence analyses.

This CDR3 has 18 amino acids. Germline CDR1 MDHEN, CDR2 SYDVKM. The V gene end was trimmed by 6 bases and the J gene end by 8 bases; junction bases not matched to a gene: 21. The PCR employed 60 Vbeta primers together with 13 Jbeta primers. Sequencing was performed with immunoSEQ multiplex PCR; in TCRdb, only in-frame clones are kept and a portion is missing. The data show about 130,000 clones, around 73% seen once. Source material: PBMCs. The chain carries TRBV28 and TRBJ1-4, with 7 bases identical to TRBD1. This clonotype originated in a female donor in good health and CMV-seronegative. CDR3 DNA sequence: TGTGCCAGCAGAGGAATAGGGGGCGGTGAGTTATTGAGAGAAAAACTGTTTTTT. Its protein is CASRGIGGGELLREKLFF.